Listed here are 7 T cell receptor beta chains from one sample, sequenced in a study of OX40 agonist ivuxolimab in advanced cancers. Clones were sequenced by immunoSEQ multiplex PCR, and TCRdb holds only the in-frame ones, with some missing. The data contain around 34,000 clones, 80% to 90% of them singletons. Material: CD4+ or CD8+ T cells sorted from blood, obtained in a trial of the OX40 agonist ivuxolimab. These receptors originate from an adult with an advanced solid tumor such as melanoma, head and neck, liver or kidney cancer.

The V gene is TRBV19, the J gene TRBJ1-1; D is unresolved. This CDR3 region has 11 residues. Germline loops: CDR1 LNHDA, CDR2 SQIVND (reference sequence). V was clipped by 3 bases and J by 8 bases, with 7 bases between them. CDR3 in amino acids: CASSIAEEAFF. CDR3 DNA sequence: TGTGCCAGTAGTATTGCCGAAGAAGCTTTCTTT.

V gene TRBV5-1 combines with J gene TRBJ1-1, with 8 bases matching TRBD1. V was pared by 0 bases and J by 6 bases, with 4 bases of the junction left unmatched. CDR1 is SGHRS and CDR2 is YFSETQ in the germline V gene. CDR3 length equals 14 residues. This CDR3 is CASSLAGGASEAFF. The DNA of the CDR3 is TGCGCCAGCAGCTTGGCAGGGGGCGCTTCTGAAGCTTTCTTT.

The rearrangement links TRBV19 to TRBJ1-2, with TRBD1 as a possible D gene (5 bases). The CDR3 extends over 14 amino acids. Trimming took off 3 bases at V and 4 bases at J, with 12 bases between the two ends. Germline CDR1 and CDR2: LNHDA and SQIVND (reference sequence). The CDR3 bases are TGTGCCAGTAGTATCCAGGGCATGGTCTATGGCTACACCTTC. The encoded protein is CASSIQGMVYGYTF.

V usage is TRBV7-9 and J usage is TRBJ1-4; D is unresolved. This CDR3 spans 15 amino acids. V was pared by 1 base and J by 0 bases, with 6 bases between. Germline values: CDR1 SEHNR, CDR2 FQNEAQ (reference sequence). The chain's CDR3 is CASSLENPTNEKLFF. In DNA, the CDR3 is TGTGCCAGCAGCTTAGAAAACCCAACTAATGAAAAACTGTTTTTT.

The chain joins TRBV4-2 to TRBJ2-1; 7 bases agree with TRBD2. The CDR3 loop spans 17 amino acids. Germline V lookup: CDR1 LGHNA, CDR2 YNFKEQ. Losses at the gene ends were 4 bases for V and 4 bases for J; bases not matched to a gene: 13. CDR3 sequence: CASSPEAGTARYNEQFF. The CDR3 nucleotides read TGTGCCAGCAGCCCGGAAGCGGGGACGGCCCGATACAATGAGCAGTTCTTC.

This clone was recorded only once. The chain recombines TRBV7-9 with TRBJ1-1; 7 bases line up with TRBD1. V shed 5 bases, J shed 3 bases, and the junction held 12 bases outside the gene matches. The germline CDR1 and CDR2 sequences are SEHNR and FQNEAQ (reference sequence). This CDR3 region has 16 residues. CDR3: CASSRSRQGKDTEAFF. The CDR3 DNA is TGTGCCAGCAGCCGGAGTCGACAGGGTAAGGACACTGAAGCTTTCTTT.

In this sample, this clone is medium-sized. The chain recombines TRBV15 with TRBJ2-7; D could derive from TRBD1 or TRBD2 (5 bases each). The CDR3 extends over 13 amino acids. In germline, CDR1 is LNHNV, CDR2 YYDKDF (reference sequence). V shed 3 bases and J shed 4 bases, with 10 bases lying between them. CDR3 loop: CATSSGTSYEQYF. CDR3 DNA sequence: TGTGCCACCAGCAGCGGGACCTCGTACGAGCAGTACTTC.